These 27 T cell receptor beta chains came from one sample sequenced in a study of T-cell reconstitution after alpha-beta-depleted transplantation in children (dated by TCRdb to 2016 to 2017). The sample's treatment or condition label, in plain terms: allogeneic hematopoietic cell transplantation with graft depleted of TCRalphabeta T cells and CD19 B cells. Receptor amplification or capture employed PCR. Sequencing used an Illumina HiSeq 2500. TCR library preparation used molecular barcoding, with unique molecular identifiers applied to normalize quantification of the TCRbeta repertoire. Through fastp at Q25 and MiXCR, TCRdb rebuilt clones from the public reads, retaining in-frame beta chains. Rows matching on CDR3 protein sequence are summarized as one entry with the most common DNA and genes. The sample yields 700,000 or so distinct CDR3 sequences; 10% to 15% were counted once. Of the sample, around 0.8% is held by the ten largest clones.

The specimen was PBMCs, collected before TCRalphabeta/CD19-depleted stem cell transplant. These receptor sequences come from a girl aged 2-10 years with congenital amegakaryocytic thrombocytopenia, due to receive a stem cell transplant.

This clonotype showed up many times. The gene calls are TRBV10-3 and TRBJ2-3, with D tentatively TRBD1 (6 bases). The germline CDR1 and CDR2 sequences are ENHRY and SYGVKD. The CDR3 is made up of 12 amino acids. V was shortened by 9 bases and J by 4 bases, with 11 bases between the two germline ends. CDR3 sequence: CAIEGVADTQYF. CDR3 coding DNA: TGTGCCATTGAGGGGGTTGCAGATACGCAGTATTTT.

Ten or more counts support this clonotype. This CDR3 reads CSASPPGAVYGDINEQFF. DNA of the CDR3: TGCAGTGCTAGTCCCCCGGGGGCCGTGTACGGCGATATCAATGAGCAGTTCTTC. The V and J genes are TRBV20-1 and TRBJ2-1; D might be TRBD1 or TRBD2, each matching 6 bases. The CDR3 covers 18 residues. CDR1 DFQATT and CDR2 SNEGSKA come from the germline V gene (reference sequence). The germline V and J ends were trimmed by 3 bases and 6 bases, with 27 bases remaining between them.

This clonotype was counted between two and nine times. CDR3: CAIQGDYGYTF. The DNA for the CDR3 is TGTGCGATACAGGGAGACTATGGCTACACCTTC. The rearrangement joins TRBV30 to TRBJ1-2; a possible D gene is TRBD1 (6 bases). CDR1 is GTSNPN and CDR2 is SVGIG in the germline V gene (reference sequence). The CDR3 runs to 11 residues.

The sample holds a few counts of this clonotype. The chain combines TRBV5-1 with TRBJ2-3; D perhaps matches TRBD1 (6 bases). From germline, CDR1 is SGHRS and CDR2 YFSETQ. The CDR3 has 16 residues. Trimming removed 6 bases from V and 2 bases from J, with 19 bases in between. DNA for the CDR3: TGCGCCAGCACCCCAGGGAGAGGGGGTCTCACAGATACGCAGTATTTT. Translated, it gives CASTPGRGGLTDTQYF.

The chain carries TRBV27 and TRBJ2-1; D is possibly TRBD2 (6 bases). The germline V gene has CDR1 MNHEY and CDR2 SMNVEV (reference sequence). The CDR3 is 15 residues long. V shed 7 bases and J shed 2 bases, with 15 bases lying between them. The CDR3 here is CASNHGVAAYNEQFF. CDR3 DNA: TGTGCCAGCAACCACGGGGTAGCGGCCTACAATGAGCAGTTCTTC.

The genes are TRBV20-1 and TRBJ1-1, with D possibly being TRBD1 (6 bases). Trimming took 1 base from V and 7 from J, leaving 7 bases between them. This CDR3 contains 11 residues. CDR1 is DFQATT, CDR2 SNEGSKA, per germline (reference sequence). The DNA of the CDR3 is TGCAGTGCTAGAGGGGACATTGAAGCTTTCTTT. It codes for CSARGDIEAFF.

Notes on this clonotype: This could be a read error, since a much larger clone is one nucleotide away. The chain joins TRBV20-1 to TRBJ1-4, with D unresolved. The V gene lost 5 bases and the J gene lost 3 bases, with 16 bases spanning the gap. The CDR3 covers 15 residues. CDR1 DFQATT and CDR2 SNEGSKA come from the germline V gene (reference sequence). The CDR3 reads CSAYHRQQSNEKLFF. The DNA of the CDR3 is TGCAGTGCTTACCATCGACAACAGTCTAATGAAAAACTGTTTTTT.

This clonotype was counted ten times or more. The rearrangement uses TRBV20-1 and TRBJ1-3; no firm D call. The CDR3 has 15 amino acids. Trimming stripped 0 bases from V and 0 bases from J, with 9 bases between. CDR1 and CDR2 from the germline V gene are DFQATT and SNEGSKA (reference sequence). The CDR3 loop reads CSARDPATSGNTIYF. CDR3 DNA: TGCAGTGCTAGAGATCCCGCCACCTCTGGAAACACCATATATTTT.

This chain joins TRBV4-2 and TRBJ2-2; TRBD2 matches at 9 bases. The CDR3 contains 20 residues. V lost 1 base, J lost 6 bases, and 18 bases stayed unmatched. Germline values: CDR1 LGHNA, CDR2 YNFKEQ. The CDR3 bases are TGTGCCAGCAGCCAAGTCGGGGGGTCTCAGGGGACTAGCAGCGCCGGGGAGCTGTTTTTT. Translated, it gives CASSQVGGSQGTSSAGELFF.

This clonotype was observed a single time. One base away lies a much larger clone, so this may be a sequencing read error. The chain recombines TRBV12-3 or TRBV12-4 with TRBJ2-1; TRBD2 matches 10 bases. The CDR3 sequence is 14 residues long. CDR3 DNA: TGTGCCAGCAGGACGGGACTAGCGAGGCATGAGCGGTTCTTC. It translates to CASRTGLARHERFF.

This clonotype was observed many times. The genes are TRBV5-1 and TRBJ2-1; D gene ambiguous. The length of the CDR3 is 16 residues. The germline CDR1 and CDR2 sequences are SGHRS and YFSETQ. Trimming stripped 0 bases from V and 0 bases from J, with 10 bases between. This chain's CDR3 is CASSLAPGSSYNEQFF. The CDR3 DNA reads as TGCGCCAGCAGCTTGGCCCCCGGAAGCTCCTACAATGAGCAGTTCTTC.

This clonotype appeared many times. The genes are TRBV20-1 and TRBJ1-2, with D perhaps TRBD1 (6 bases). The CDR3 consists of 12 residues. Germline loops: CDR1 DFQATT, CDR2 SNEGSKA (reference sequence). V gave up 5 bases and J gave up 8 bases, with 15 bases separating them. Here the CDR3 DNA reads TGCAGTGCTCACCTAGGGGGAGGCGGCTACACCTTC. Translation: CSAHLGGGGYTF.

This clonotype was seen more than once but under ten times. The chain recombines TRBV10-3 with TRBJ2-2, with 11 nucleotides matching TRBD1. The germline CDR1 and CDR2 sequences are ENHRY and SYGVKD. This CDR3 contains 15 residues. V was clipped by 6 bases and J by 8 bases; unmatched bases: 8. The CDR3 spells CAISTGTGGSGELFF. In DNA form, the CDR3 reads TGTGCCATCAGCACCGGGACAGGGGGATCGGGGGAGCTGTTTTTT.

This chain connects TRBV5-1 to TRBJ2-1; 10 nucleotides match TRBD2. This CDR3 contains 17 residues. With 5 bases clipped from V and 0 bases from J, the junction kept 8 bases outside the gene matches. Germline V lookup: CDR1 SGHRS, CDR2 YFSETQ. DNA for the CDR3: TGCGCCAGCAGTTCCCTAGGACTAGCGGACTCCTACAATGAGCAGTTCTTC. This encodes CASSSLGLADSYNEQFF. Using reference TRBV5-1 and TRBJ2-1 for the parts outside the CDR3, the full variable domain is KAGVTQTPRYLIKTRGQQVTLSCSPISGHRSVSWYQQTPGQGLQFLFEYFSETQRNKGNFPGRFSGRQFSNSRSEMNVSTLELGDSALYLCASSSLGLADSYNEQFFGPGTRLTVL.

In this sample, this clonotype turned up a few times. This chain connects TRBV3-1 to TRBJ2-5; 11 bases fit TRBD2. With V trimmed by 1 base and J by 4 bases, 2 bases remained unmatched. In germline, CDR1 is LGHDT, CDR2 YNNKEL (reference sequence). CDR3 length: 15 amino acids. As DNA, the CDR3 is TGTGCCAGCAGCCAAGGACTAGCGGGATCAGAGACCCAGTACTTC. Amino acid sequence: CASSQGLAGSETQYF.

A remark on this clonotype: A clone one base away is much larger, so this may be a read error. J is TRBJ2-7 and V is TRBV28; tentatively, D is TRBD2 (5 bases). Looked up from germline, CDR1 is MDHEN and CDR2 is SYDVKM. V was pared by 1 base and J by 5 bases, with 12 bases between. This CDR3 contains 14 residues. This CDR3 reads CASSLLARSNEQYF. CDR3 sequence (DNA): TGTGCCAGCAGTTTATTAGCGAGGTCCAACGAGCAGTACTTC.

This clonotype was picked up a small number of times. The junction does not match germline at one end; this may be a read error. The chain joins TRBV10-2 to TRBJ2-3; D remains unclear. CDR1 and CDR2 from the germline V gene are WSHSY and SAAADI. The CDR3 runs to 11 residues. In DNA form, the CDR3 reads TGCGCCAGCAGTGAGTCCAGTATCGTAGACTTT. Residues: CASSESSIVDF.

The V and J genes are TRBV3-1 and TRBJ2-1, with 8 bases that match TRBD2. The CDR3 contains 15 residues. CDR1 and CDR2 (germline): LGHDT, YNNKEL (reference sequence). The V segment lost 0 bases and the J segment 5 bases; nucleotides outside the gene matches: 3. The CDR3: CASSQDSGKHNEQFF. CDR3 nucleotides: TGTGCCAGCAGCCAAGATAGCGGGAAACACAATGAGCAGTTCTTC.

CDR3 DNA sequence: TGTGCCAGCAGCTTACTGTTGGGAAGCAATCAGCCCCAGCATTTT. Protein: CASSLLLGSNQPQHF. The chain uses TRBV7-2 and TRBJ1-5; unclear D gene. This CDR3 spans 15 amino acids. In germline, CDR1 is SGHTA, CDR2 FQGNSA. With 2 bases removed from V and 1 base from J, the gap between germline ends came to 9 bases.

At least ten counts were recorded for this clonotype. CDR3 sequence (DNA): TGTGCCAGCAGCTTTCCGGCAGCGGGAGGATTCGGAACCTACAATGAGCAGTTCTTC. This codes for CASSFPAAGGFGTYNEQFF. V usage is TRBV7-9 and J usage is TRBJ2-1; TRBD2 aligns across 9 bases. Looked up from germline, CDR1 is SEHNR and CDR2 is FQNEAQ (reference sequence). Trimming cost V 3 bases and J 2 bases; bases outside gene matches: 14. The CDR3 extends over 19 amino acids.

The chain combines TRBV28 with TRBJ2-2; D call uncertain. The germline CDR1 and CDR2 sequences are MDHEN and SYDVKM. This CDR3 comprises 13 residues. The V and J ends lost 9 bases and 4 bases respectively, with 12 bases between them. CDR3 in amino acids: CASRPASTGELFF. CDR3 bases: TGTGCCAGTCGACCAGCAAGCACCGGGGAGCTGTTTTTT.

Many counts were recorded for this clonotype. This chain links TRBV29-1 with TRBJ2-1, with 8 bases lining up with TRBD2. The CDR3 has 16 amino acids. V shed 3 bases and J 2 bases; nucleotides not matched to a gene: 9. Per germline, CDR1 SQVTM and CDR2 ANQGSEA. CDR3: CSVDSYLAGPYNEQFF. The CDR3, as DNA: TGCAGCGTTGACTCCTACTTAGCGGGACCCTACAATGAGCAGTTCTTC.

This clonotype was counted ten times or more. V and J are TRBV15 and TRBJ2-1; the D is unclear. Germline-derived CDR1 and CDR2 are LNHNV and YYDKDF (reference sequence). Deletions cut 2 bases from V and 5 bases from J, with 10 bases between. The CDR3 sequence is 14 residues long. CDR3 DNA sequence: TGTGCCACCAGCAGAAACCTGGGCAACAATGAGCAGTTCTTC. Its translation: CATSRNLGNNEQFF.

The V call is TRBV6-2 or TRBV6-3, the J call TRBJ2-5, with 10 positions matching TRBD2. CDR3 size: 21 residues. Germline V gene data show CDR1 as MNHEY and CDR2 as SVGEGT. J was trimmed by 3 bases and V by 6 bases; bases with no gene match: 25. The CDR3 sequence: CASSPRSIRTPQREGEETQYF. In DNA form, the CDR3 reads TGTGCCAGCAGCCCGCGGAGCATCCGGACCCCGCAGCGGGAGGGAGAAGAGACCCAGTACTTC.

This clonotype was seen only a few times. The V call is TRBV6-1, the J call TRBJ2-7; D may be TRBD2 (6 bases). This CDR3 region has 14 residues. CDR1 and CDR2 from the germline V gene are MNHNS and SASEGT. V lost 6 bases and J 2 bases, leaving 14 bases between the germline ends. The DNA of the CDR3 is TGTGCCAGCAGCCCTAGACTAGGCACCTACGAGCAGTACTTC. Translating gives CASSPRLGTYEQYF.

The chain couples TRBV5-1 to TRBJ2-7; 8 positions match TRBD2. Germline assignment: CDR1 SGHRS and CDR2 YFSETQ. V lost 4 bases to trimming and J lost 7 bases; unmatched junction nucleotides: 13. CDR3 size: 15 residues. The CDR3 protein is CASSLSGTGRSEQYF. The CDR3 bases are TGCGCCAGCAGCCTTAGCGGGACCGGCCGTTCGGAGCAGTACTTC.

The rearrangement links TRBV21-1 to TRBJ2-5; the DNA was not compared with TRBD1, the D call given in the table. TRBV21-1 represents a pseudogene. The CDR3 is made up of 14 amino acids. CDR3 bases: TGTGCCAGCAGCAAAGAAGACAGTCAAGAGACCCAGTACTTC. Its translation is CASSKEDSQETQYF.